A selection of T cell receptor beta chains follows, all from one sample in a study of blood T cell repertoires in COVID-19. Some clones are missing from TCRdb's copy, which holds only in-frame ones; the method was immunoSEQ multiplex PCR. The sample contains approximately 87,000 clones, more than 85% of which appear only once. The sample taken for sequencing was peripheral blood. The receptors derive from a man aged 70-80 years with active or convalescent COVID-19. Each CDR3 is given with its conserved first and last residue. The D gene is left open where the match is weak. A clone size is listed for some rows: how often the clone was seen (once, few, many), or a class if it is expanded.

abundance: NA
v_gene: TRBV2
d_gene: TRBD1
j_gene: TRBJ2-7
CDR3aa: CASRRQGAYEQYF
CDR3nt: TGTGCCAGCCGGCGGCAGGGGGCATACGAGCAGTACTTC

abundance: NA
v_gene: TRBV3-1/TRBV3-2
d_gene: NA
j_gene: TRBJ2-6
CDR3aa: CASSQWDFSGANVLTF
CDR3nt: TGTGCCAGCAGCCAATGGGACTTCTCTGGGGCCAACGTCCTGACTTTC

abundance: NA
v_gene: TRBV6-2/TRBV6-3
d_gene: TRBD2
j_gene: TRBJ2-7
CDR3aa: CASRPSGSSYEQYF
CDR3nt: TGTGCCAGCAGACCTAGCGGGAGCTCCTACGAGCAGTACTTC

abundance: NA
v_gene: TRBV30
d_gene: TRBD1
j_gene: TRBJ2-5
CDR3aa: CAWGQVQETQYF
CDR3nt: TGTGCCTGGGGACAGGTCCAAGAGACCCAGTACTTC

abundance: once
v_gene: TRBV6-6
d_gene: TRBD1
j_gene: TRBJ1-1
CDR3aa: CASGGGTYTEAFF
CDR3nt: TGTGCCAGCGGAGGGGGCACGTACACTGAAGCTTTCTTT

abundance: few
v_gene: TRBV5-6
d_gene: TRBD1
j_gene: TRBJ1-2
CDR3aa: CASSPISQGDVYGYTF
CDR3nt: TGTGCCAGCAGCCCGATATCTCAGGGGGATGTCTATGGCTACACCTTC

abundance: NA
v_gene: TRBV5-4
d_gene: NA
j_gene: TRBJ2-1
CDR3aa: CASSLGRSYNEQFF
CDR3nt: TGTGCCAGCAGCTTGGGCAGAAGTTACAATGAGCAGTTCTTC

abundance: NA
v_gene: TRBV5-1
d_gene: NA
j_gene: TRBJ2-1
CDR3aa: CASSSPTNSAVNEQFF
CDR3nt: TGCGCCAGCAGCAGCCCGACAAACTCCGCTGTGAATGAGCAGTTCTTC

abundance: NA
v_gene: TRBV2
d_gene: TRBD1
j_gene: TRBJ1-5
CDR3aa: CASSRTGRGQPQHF
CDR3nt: TGTGCCAGCAGTCGGACAGGGCGCGGTCAGCCCCAGCATTTT

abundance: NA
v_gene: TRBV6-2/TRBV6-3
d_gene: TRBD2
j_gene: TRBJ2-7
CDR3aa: CASSYLAGANTQYF
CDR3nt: TGTGCCAGCAGTTACTTAGCGGGAGCGAACACGCAGTACTTC

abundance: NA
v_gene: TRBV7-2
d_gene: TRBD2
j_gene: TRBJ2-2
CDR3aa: CASGLAGYSGELFF
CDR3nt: TGTGCCAGCGGACTAGCGGGATATTCGGGGGAGCTGTTTTTT

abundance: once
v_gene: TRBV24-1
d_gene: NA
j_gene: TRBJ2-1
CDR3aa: CATSDLSTGNEQFF
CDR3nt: TGTGCCACCAGTGATTTGTCCACAGGTAATGAGCAGTTCTTC

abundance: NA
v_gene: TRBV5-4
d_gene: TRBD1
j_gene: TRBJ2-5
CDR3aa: CASSLAQGQVDSETQYF
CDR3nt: TGTGCCAGCAGCTTGGCACAGGGGCAGGTTGACAGCGAGACCCAGTACTTC

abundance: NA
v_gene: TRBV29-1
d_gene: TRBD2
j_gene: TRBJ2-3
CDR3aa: CSVLGTSGSGDTQYF
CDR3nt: TGCAGCGTCCTCGGGACTAGCGGGAGTGGAGATACGCAGTATTTT

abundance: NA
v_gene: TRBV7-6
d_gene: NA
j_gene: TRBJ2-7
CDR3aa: CASSTRGGLVYEQYF
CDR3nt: TGTGCCAGCAGCACCCGCGGAGGCTTGGTCTACGAGCAGTACTTC

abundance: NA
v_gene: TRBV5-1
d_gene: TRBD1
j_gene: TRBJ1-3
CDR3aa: CASQGGNGNTIYF
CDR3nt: TGCGCCAGCCAAGGGGGCAATGGAAACACCATATATTTT

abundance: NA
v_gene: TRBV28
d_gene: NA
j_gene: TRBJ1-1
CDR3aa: CASREQGPGNTEAFF
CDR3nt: TGTGCCAGCAGAGAGCAGGGGCCGGGGAACACTGAAGCTTTCTTT

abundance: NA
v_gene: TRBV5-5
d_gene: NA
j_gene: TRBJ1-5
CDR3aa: CASSPNQPQHF
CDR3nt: TGTGCCAGCAGCCCTAATCAGCCCCAGCATTTT

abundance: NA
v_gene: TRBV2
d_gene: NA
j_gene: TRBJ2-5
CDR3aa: CASSRQAVETQYF
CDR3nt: TGTGCCAGCAGTCGACAGGCCGTGGAGACCCAGTACTTC

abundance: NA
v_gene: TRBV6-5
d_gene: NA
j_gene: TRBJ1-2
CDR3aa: CASSYGTSLGYGYTF
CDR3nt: TGTGCCAGCAGTTACGGGACTTCGCTAGGCTATGGCTACACCTTC

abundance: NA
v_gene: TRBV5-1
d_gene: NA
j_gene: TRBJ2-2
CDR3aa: CASSFSAQSPGELFF
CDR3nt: TGCGCCAGCAGCTTTTCAGCGCAGAGCCCCGGGGAGCTGTTTTTT

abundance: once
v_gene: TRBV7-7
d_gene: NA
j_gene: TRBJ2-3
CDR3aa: CASSAGGGDTQYF
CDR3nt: TGTGCTAGCTCGGCGGGCGGAGGGGATACGCAGTATTTT

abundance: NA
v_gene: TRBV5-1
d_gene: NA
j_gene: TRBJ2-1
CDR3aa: CASSLGSRILGNEQFF
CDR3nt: TGCGCCAGCAGCTTGGGGTCTAGGATCCTTGGCAATGAGCAGTTCTTC

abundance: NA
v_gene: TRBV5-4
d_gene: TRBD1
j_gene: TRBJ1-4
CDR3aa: CASSSTTGTGEQKLFF
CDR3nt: TGTGCCAGCAGCTCGACGACCGGGACAGGGGAACAAAAACTGTTTTTT

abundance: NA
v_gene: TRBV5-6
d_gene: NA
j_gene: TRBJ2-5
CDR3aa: CASSLIQETQYF
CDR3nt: TGTGCCAGCAGTTTGATACAAGAGACCCAGTACTTC

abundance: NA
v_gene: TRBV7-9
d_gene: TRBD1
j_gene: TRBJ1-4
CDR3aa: CASSPNRDRAPEKLFF
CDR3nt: TGTGCCAGCAGCCCGAACCGGGACAGGGCTCCTGAAAAACTGTTTTTT

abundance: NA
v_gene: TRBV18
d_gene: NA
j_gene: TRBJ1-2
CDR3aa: CASSPPSLGGPGMGYTF
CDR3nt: TGTGCCAGCTCACCACCGAGTCTCGGGGGGCCAGGGATGGGCTACACCTTC

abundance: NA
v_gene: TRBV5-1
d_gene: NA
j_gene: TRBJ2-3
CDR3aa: CASSLGERTDTQYF
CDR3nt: TGCGCCAGCAGCTTGGGAGAGAGGACAGATACGCAGTATTTT

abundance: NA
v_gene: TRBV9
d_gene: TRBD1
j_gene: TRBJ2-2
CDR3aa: CASSGGQAIRAEELFF
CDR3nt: TGTGCCAGCAGCGGTGGACAGGCTATAAGGGCCGAGGAGCTGTTTTTT

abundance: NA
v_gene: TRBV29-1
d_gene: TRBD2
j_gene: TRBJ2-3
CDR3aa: CSVGQLTSAITDTQYF
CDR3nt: TGCAGCGTGGGCCAACTGACTAGCGCTATCACAGATACGCAGTATTTT

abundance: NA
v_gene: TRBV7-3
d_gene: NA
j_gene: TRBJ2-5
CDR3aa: CASSLGGRQETQYF
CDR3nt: TGTGCCAGCAGCTTAGGAGGGCGACAAGAGACCCAGTACTTC

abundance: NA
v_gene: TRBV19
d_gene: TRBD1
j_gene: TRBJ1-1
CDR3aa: CASSIGTVNTEAFF
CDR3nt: TGTGCCAGTAGTATCGGGACAGTGAACACTGAAGCTTTCTTT

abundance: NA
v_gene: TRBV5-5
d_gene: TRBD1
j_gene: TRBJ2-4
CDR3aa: CASSGGLVSDIQYF
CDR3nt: TGTGCCAGCTCAGGGGGCCTTGTGTCAGACATTCAGTACTTC

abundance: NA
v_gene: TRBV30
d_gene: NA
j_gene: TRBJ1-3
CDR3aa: CAWSVLKTIYF
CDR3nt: TGTGCCTGGAGTGTACTGAAAACCATATATTTT

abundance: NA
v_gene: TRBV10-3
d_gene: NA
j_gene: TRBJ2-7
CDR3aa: CAISSRDTSSYEQYF
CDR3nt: TGTGCCATCAGCTCCCGGGACACGAGCTCCTACGAGCAGTACTTC

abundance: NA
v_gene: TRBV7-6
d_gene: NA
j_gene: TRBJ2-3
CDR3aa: CASSPGGGGAITDTQYF
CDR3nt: TGTGCCAGCAGCCCAGGCGGTGGTGGGGCAATCACAGATACGCAGTATTTT

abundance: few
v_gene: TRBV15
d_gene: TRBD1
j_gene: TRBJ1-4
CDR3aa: CATSGYRGQVNEKLFF
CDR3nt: TGTGCCACCAGCGGTTACAGGGGGCAAGTTAATGAAAAACTGTTTTTT

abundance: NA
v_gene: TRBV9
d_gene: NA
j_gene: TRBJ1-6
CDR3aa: CASSVRDFYNSPLHF
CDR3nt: TGTGCCAGCAGCGTACGGGACTTCTATAATTCACCCCTCCACTTT

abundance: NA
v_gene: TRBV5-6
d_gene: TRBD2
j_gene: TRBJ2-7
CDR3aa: CASEAGGAGYEQYF
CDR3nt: TGTGCCAGCGAAGCGGGGGGGGCAGGGTACGAGCAGTACTTC

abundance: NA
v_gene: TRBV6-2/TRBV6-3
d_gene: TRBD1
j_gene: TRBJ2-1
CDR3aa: CASSYEGQVYNEQFF
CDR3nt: TGTGCCAGCAGTTACGAAGGACAGGTATACAATGAGCAGTTCTTC

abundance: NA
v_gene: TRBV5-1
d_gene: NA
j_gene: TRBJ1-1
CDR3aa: CASSMGGFVTVRMNTEAFF
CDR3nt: TGCGCCAGCAGCATGGGAGGATTTGTAACCGTCCGGATGAACACTGAAGCTTTCTTT

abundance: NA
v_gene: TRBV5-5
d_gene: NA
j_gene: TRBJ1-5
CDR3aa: CASSKDISNQPQHF
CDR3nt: TGTGCCAGCAGCAAGGACATTAGCAATCAGCCCCAGCATTTT

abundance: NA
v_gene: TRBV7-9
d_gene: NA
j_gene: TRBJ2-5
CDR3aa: CASSLEGGLGETQYF
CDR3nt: TGTGCCAGCAGCTTAGAGGGAGGTCTGGGGGAGACCCAGTACTTC

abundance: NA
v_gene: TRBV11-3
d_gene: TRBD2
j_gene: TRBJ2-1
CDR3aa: CASSLDSGRGNEQFF
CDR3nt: TGTGCCAGCAGCTTAGATAGCGGGAGGGGAAATGAGCAGTTCTTC

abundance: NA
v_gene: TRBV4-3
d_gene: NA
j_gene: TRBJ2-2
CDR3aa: CASSQDRWQSTTGELFF
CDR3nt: TGCGCCAGCAGCCAAGATCGTTGGCAGTCCACCACCGGGGAGCTGTTTTTT

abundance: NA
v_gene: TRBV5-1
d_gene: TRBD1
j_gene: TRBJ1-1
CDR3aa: CASSLRGTGINTEAFF
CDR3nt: TGCGCCAGCAGCTTACGGGGGACAGGGATTAACACTGAAGCTTTCTTT

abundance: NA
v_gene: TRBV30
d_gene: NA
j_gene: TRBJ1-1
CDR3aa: CAWSYAGGTEAFF
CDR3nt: TGTGCCTGGAGCTATGCGGGGGGCACTGAAGCTTTCTTT